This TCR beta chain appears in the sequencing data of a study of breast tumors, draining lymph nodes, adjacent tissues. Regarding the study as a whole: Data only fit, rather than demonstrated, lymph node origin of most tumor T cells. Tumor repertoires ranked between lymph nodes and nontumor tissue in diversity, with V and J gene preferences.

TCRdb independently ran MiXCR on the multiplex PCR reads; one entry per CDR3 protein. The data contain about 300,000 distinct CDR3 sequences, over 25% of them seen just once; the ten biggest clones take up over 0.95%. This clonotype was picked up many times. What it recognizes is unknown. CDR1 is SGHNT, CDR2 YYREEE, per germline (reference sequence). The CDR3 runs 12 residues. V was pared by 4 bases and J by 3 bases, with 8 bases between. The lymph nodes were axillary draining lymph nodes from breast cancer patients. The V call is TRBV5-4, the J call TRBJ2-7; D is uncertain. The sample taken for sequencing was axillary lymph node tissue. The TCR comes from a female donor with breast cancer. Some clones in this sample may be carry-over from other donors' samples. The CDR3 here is CASSTGSYEQYF. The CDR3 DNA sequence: TGTGCCAGCAGCACGGGTAGCTACGAGCAGTACTTC.